This T cell receptor beta chain was captured by sequencing in a study of shared clonotypes between healthy human individuals. Study at large: The plates for each donor numbered three CD4 naive, three CD4 memory, two CD8 naive and one CD8 memory. Findings and caveats of the study: Rarefaction curves obtained for sorted subsets showed sequencing incomplete despite large depth.

Concerning this clone itself: Its target is unknown.

Germline V gene sequence: CDR1 MNHEY, CDR2 SVGAGI. The CDR3 contains 12 residues. Trimming shortened V by 5 bases and J by 6 bases, and 10 bases separated the two germline ends. Sequencing was performed with immunoSEQ multiplex PCR; in TCRdb, only in-frame clones are kept and a portion is missing. This sample carries some 2,100,000 clones, around 95% of them seen once, and the ten largest clones take roughly 0.13%. The sequence was obtained from a man younger than 30 in good health. The chain carries TRBV6-5 and TRBJ1-1; D call uncertain. The source material was naive CD4+ T cells sorted from blood. Described subset: CD45RA+ positively selected. CDR3 in amino acids: CASSETRAEAFF. Here the CDR3 DNA reads TGTGCCAGCAGTGAGACGAGGGCTGAAGCTTTCTTT.